Sequencing of this TCR beta chain was carried out in a study of blood T cells in healthy people across ages. Findings of the study overall: Researchers deemed the diversity estimates from one million T cells underestimates.

The study drew donors from healthy Caucasian individuals in Russia aged roughly 6 to 95. Samples had at least 7 million PBMCs isolated from them. No fewer than 5.5 micrograms of total RNA were isolated from every sample. Through a sample-barcoded 5' primer and a J-beta primer mix, a second PCR was run for roughly 6 to 11 cycles. TCRdb fed the 5' RACE reads into MiXCR, producing one record per CDR3 protein. The sample contains 1.5 million to 1.8 million distinct CDR3 sequences, about 45% of which appear only once. The V and J ends lost 1 base and 3 bases, in that order; junction bases with no gene match: 10. Germline CDR1 and CDR2: SQVTM and ANQGSEA. The CDR3 sequence is 16 residues long. Turning to this clonotype: Its antigen is as yet unknown.

This clonotype was sampled from a woman younger than 30 in good health. The sequencing input was blood. This chain uses TRBV29-1 with TRBJ2-7; 9 bases line up with TRBD1. CDR3 in DNA: TGCAGCGTTGAAGTAAGGGAACGGGACAGGGACTACGAGCAGTACTTC. As protein: CSVEVRERDRDYEQYF.